This T cell receptor (beta chain) was identified in a study of response to subunit inactivated influenza vaccine. General study results and limits: Few additional T cells are recruited per seasonal influenza vaccination, authors suggested.

On this clonotype itself: Its specificity is not known.

TCRdb re-called the RT-PCR reads through MiXCR, storing one row per CDR3 protein. The sample has some 800,000 distinct CDR3 sequences, less than 25% seen once. The length of the CDR3 is 15 residues. The V end was cut by 0 bases, the J end by 2 bases, with 9 bases between. Germline assignment: CDR1 KGHDR and CDR2 SFDVKD. This receptor was taken from a man in his fifties who received an inactivated influenza vaccine. This material consisted of PBMCs from blood, taken about 5 days after vaccination. The chain couples TRBV24-1 to TRBJ2-5, with TRBD1 as a possible D gene (5 bases). CDR3 protein: CATSDLQQGQETQYF. In DNA form, the CDR3 reads TGTGCCACCAGTGATTTGCAGCAGGGACAAGAGACCCAGTACTTC.